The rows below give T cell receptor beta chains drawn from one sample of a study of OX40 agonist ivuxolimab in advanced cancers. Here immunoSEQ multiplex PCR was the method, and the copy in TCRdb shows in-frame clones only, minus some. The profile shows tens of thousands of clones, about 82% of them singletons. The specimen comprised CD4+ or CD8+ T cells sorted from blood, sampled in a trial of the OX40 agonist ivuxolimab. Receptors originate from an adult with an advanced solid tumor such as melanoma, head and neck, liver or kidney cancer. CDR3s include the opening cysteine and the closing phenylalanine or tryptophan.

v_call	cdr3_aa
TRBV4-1	CASSQTFGTDNSNEQFF
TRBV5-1	CASRAGDEAFF
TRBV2	CASRGLAGASDTQYF
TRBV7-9	CASSLASGRGNIQYF
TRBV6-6	CASTGGKAGIADTQYF
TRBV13	CASSSRTTLIGGSYNEQFF
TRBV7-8	CASSLGGTASAVGYTF
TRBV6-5	CASRTPGQGPYGYTF
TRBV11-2	CASSLGRQGQETQYF
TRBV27	CASSLRVTGSGNQPQHF
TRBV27	CASSSPSRKGTDTQYF
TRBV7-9	CASSLLTLPSYYTF
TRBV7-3	CASSLTAGGRDNEQFF
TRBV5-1	CASSRGGSDTQYF
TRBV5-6	CASSLRVGGLAGRTGELFF
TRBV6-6	CASSFEGNTEAFF
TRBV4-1	CASSQGDSWDTQYF
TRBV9	CASSSYGTSGYNEQFF
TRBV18	CASSRVATAGMNEKLFF
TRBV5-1	CASSPDRRDYGYTF
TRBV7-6	CASSPVTNTGELFF
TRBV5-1	CASSSQGAGVTDTQYF
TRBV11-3	CASSSLVSDTQYF
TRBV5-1	CASSLVPSGGYNEQFF
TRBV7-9	CASSLFSGVNTGELFF
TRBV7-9	CASSSSGTGNEKLFF
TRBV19	CASTARNTGELFF
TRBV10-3	CAIRAGTGADTQYF
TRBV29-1	CSGSTGSMTEAFF
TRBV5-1	CASSWDRASSTEAFF
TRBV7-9	CASSYGQGWTEAFF
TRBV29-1	CSVETRQPVREQYF
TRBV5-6	CASSLGGPPYEQYF
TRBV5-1	CASSLGRPNEKLFF
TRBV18	CASSPAQGGEQYF
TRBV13	CASSARDFPPYEQYF
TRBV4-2	CASSQSWAETGGRDYGYTF
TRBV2	CASRLGLAGGYSEQYF
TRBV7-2	CASSLEDRGRNTF
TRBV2	CASSRMGTTGGGNIQYF
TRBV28	CASSFAGRRTEAFF
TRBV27	CASSYQTSGTYNEQFF
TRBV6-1	CATLTLDSQPQHF
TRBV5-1	CASSEGQGSSGEQFF
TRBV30	CAWRLNGRVNYGYTF
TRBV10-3	CAIRTGPTNTGELFF